Presented here are 27 T cell receptor beta chains from one specimen sequenced in a study of Graves' ophthalmopathy and Graves' hyperthyroidism. Amplification of TCR beta CDR3 regions used RNA transcripts. Second-round multiplex PCR came after a first-round RT-PCR that employed HTBI primers. MiXCR, applied by TCRdb to the multiplex PCR reads, yields one record per CDR3 protein. The sample has 580,000 or so distinct CDR3 sequences, just under 40% seen once. Sample: peripheral blood or thyroid tissue (not recorded which). Every receptor here comes from an adult man with Graves' hyperthyroidism.

The J gene is TRBJ2-7, the V gene TRBV7-9, with D perhaps TRBD1 or TRBD2 (5 bases each). CDR1 SEHNR and CDR2 FQNEAQ come from the germline V gene (reference sequence). V dropped 3 bases and J dropped 0 bases, with 15 bases sitting between them. The CDR3 extends over 16 amino acids. This chain's CDR3 is CASSFEAAGSSYEQYF. CDR3 DNA sequence: TGTGCCAGCAGCTTCGAGGCGGCAGGGAGCTCCTACGAGCAGTACTTC.

Worth noting for this clonotype: Its ends do not fully match the called genes, so a read error is possible. This chain uses TRBV5-1 with TRBJ2-2; 11 bases are shared with TRBD2. The germline V gene has CDR1 SGHRS and CDR2 YFSETQ. CDR3 length: 18 amino acids. CDR3 in amino acids: CASSPTGLADANTGELFF. The CDR3 nucleotides read TGTGCCAGCAGCCCGACGGGACTAGCGGACGCGAACACCGGGGAGCTGTTTTTT.

The chain carries TRBV7-2 and TRBJ2-2; D tentatively fits TRBD1 or TRBD2 (5 bases each). Germline loops: CDR1 SGHTA, CDR2 FQGNSA. The V and J ends lost 1 base and 7 bases respectively, with 13 bases between them. CDR3 size: 15 residues. CDR3 loop: CASSLVGRGGGELFF. The CDR3 DNA reads as TGTGCCAGCAGCTTAGTGGGGCGCGGAGGCGGGGAGCTGTTTTTT.

The chain combines TRBV25-1 with TRBJ1-5; 7 positions agree with TRBD1. The junction had 17 bases not matched to a gene; V was cut back by 11 bases and J by 7 bases. The CDR3 totals 15 residues. Germline V gene sequence: CDR1 MGHDK, CDR2 SYGVNS. CDR3 bases: TGTGCCTGGAGTGCGACACAGGGGAGAGGGCAGCCCCAGCATTTT. The encoded protein is CAWSATQGRGQPQHF.

V and J are TRBV6-1 and TRBJ2-5, with D tentatively TRBD2 (6 bases). CDR1 and CDR2 (germline): MNHNS, SASEGT. The CDR3 has 14 residues. The V gene lost 3 bases and the J gene lost 9 bases, with 17 bases spanning the gap. CDR3 in DNA: TGTGCCAGCAGTGATCGGGCAGGGAGGCAGCCCCAGTACTTC. Translated, it gives CASSDRAGRQPQYF.

The J gene is TRBJ1-5, the V gene TRBV2, with D perhaps matching TRBD1 (5 bases). The CDR3 contains 14 residues. The germline gives CDR1 SNHLY, CDR2 FYNNEI. The V end was cut by 5 bases, the J end by 4 bases, with 12 bases between. This CDR3 reads CASSTIQGNQPQHF. Written as DNA, the CDR3 is TGTGCCAGCAGTACCATCCAGGGAAATCAGCCCCAGCATTTT.

The chain couples TRBV29-1 to TRBJ2-7; 8 bases map to TRBD1. The V segment lost 6 bases and the J segment 6 bases; nucleotides outside the gene matches: 4. Germline lookup yields CDR1 SQVTM and CDR2 ANQGSEA. CDR3 length: 11 amino acids. The CDR3 nucleotides read TGCAGCGTAACCGGGACAGGCGAGCAGTACTTC. Residues: CSVTGTGEQYF.

This clonotype was seen at least ten times. The chain has TRBV15 and TRBJ2-5, with 9 bases fitting TRBD2. CDR1 is LNHNV and CDR2 is YYDKDF in the germline V gene (reference sequence). V lost 0 bases to trimming and J lost 2 bases; unmatched junction nucleotides: 7. This CDR3 contains 17 residues. This CDR3 reads CATSRDLTSGQQETQYF. As DNA, the CDR3 is TGTGCCACCAGCAGAGATCTGACTAGCGGCCAACAAGAGACCCAGTACTTC. The full variable domain, in which reference TRBV15 and TRBJ2-5 provide the parts outside the CDR3, is DAMVIQNPRYQVTQFGKPVTLSCSQTLNHNVMYWYQQKSSQAPKLLFHYYDKDFNNEADTPDNFQSRRPNTSFCFLDIRSPGLGDTAMYLCATSRDLTSGQQETQYFGPGTRLLVL.

The chain is built from TRBV5-4 and TRBJ1-4, with 9 bases lining up with TRBD1. Germline trimming cut 4 bases from V and 7 bases from J; bases unmatched to any gene: 8. Germline assignment: CDR1 SGHNT and CDR2 YYREEE (reference sequence). The CDR3 contains 15 residues. CDR3 DNA: TGTGCCAGCAGCCGACAGGGGGAGGGTGTTGAAAAACTGTTTTTT. This sequence encodes CASSRQGEGVEKLFF.

This clonotype was counted at least ten times. The chain carries TRBV7-2 and TRBJ1-2; D not resolved. The V gene lost 1 base and the J gene lost 7 bases, with 19 bases spanning the gap. The germline CDR1 and CDR2 sequences are SGHTA and FQGNSA. This CDR3 region has 16 residues. CDR3 in amino acids: CASSLGGSGRAGGYTF. In nucleotides, the CDR3 is TGTGCCAGCAGCTTAGGAGGGAGCGGGAGGGCGGGTGGCTACACCTTC.

This chain joins TRBV20-1 and TRBJ1-1; D not certain. Germline V gives CDR1 DFQATT, CDR2 SNEGSKA (reference sequence). The CDR3 runs to 14 residues. V was pared by 1 base and J by 14 bases, with 23 bases between. CDR3 amino acids: CSARADLHANEQFF. The CDR3 nucleotides read TGCAGTGCTAGAGCTGACCTTCATGCCAATGAGCAGTTCTTT.

On this clonotype itself: A read error may be the cause here, since a much bigger clone is one base away. This chain links TRBV7-2 with TRBJ2-6, with TRBD1 as a possible D gene (5 bases). The CDR3 length is 15 residues. CDR1 is SGHTA, CDR2 FQGNSA, per germline. CDR3 nucleotides: TGTGCCAGCAGCTATACGTCCTCTGGGGCCAACGTCCTGGCTTTC. It is translated as CASSYTSSGANVLAF.

Ten or more counts support this clonotype. The J gene is TRBJ1-2, the V gene TRBV7-2, with D possibly matching TRBD1 (5 bases). From germline, CDR1 is SGHTA and CDR2 FQGNSA. This CDR3 has 15 residues. V lost 1 base to trimming and J lost 0 bases, with 9 bases between them. CDR3 in DNA: TGTGCCAGCAGCTTAGAGACAGCCTCTAACTATGGCTACACCTTC. It specifies CASSLETASNYGYTF.

V is TRBV2 and J is TRBJ2-7, with 7 bases aligning to TRBD2. The CDR3 consists of 13 residues. The germline V gene encodes CDR1 SNHLY and CDR2 FYNNEI. V gave up 7 bases and J gave up 3 bases; unmatched junction bases: 6. The CDR3 loop reads CASIKLADYEQYF. The CDR3 nucleotides read TGTGCCAGCATAAAGCTAGCGGACTACGAGCAGTACTTC.

Comments on this clonotype: A read error may be the cause here, since a much bigger clone is one base away. The chain recombines TRBV10-3 with TRBJ1-4, with D tentatively TRBD1 (6 bases). V lost 6 bases to trimming and J lost 4 bases, with 15 bases between them. The CDR3 spans 15 residues. The germline V gene has CDR1 ENHRY and CDR2 SYGVKD. The CDR3 sequence: CAIRAEGQSNEKLFF. As DNA, the CDR3 is TGTGCCATCAGAGCGGAAGGACAGAGTAATGAAAAACTGTTTTTT.

This clonotype has only a few counts. The chain links TRBV5-4 to TRBJ2-2; D possibly corresponds to TRBD2 (5 bases). The V gene's germline CDR1 is SGHNT and CDR2 YYREEE (reference sequence). The CDR3 length is 13 residues. V lost 6 bases and J lost 4, with 10 bases in between. CDR3 in DNA: TGTGCCAGCAAACCCGGAGGCACCGGGGAGCTGTTTTTT. Protein product: CASKPGGTGELFF.

This clonotype came up many times. The V gene is TRBV7-8, the J gene TRBJ2-3; D is ambiguous. The CDR3 loop spans 15 amino acids. In germline, CDR1 is SGHVS, CDR2 FQNEAQ. Deletions cut 1 base from V and 0 bases from J, with 8 bases between. CDR3 protein: CASSLEGRSTDTQYF. DNA for the CDR3: TGTGCCAGCAGCTTAGAGGGCAGAAGCACAGATACGCAGTATTTT.

This rearrangement joins TRBV24-1 to TRBJ2-2, with TRBD2 identical over 13 bases. The CDR3 has 16 residues. J gave up 4 bases and V 6 bases, and 4 bases lay outside the gene matches. Per germline, CDR1 KGHDR and CDR2 SFDVKD. CDR3 nucleotide sequence: TGTGCCACCAGTATCGGGACTAGCGGGGCCACCGGGGAGCTGTTTTTT. Translating it yields CATSIGTSGATGELFF.

This sequence joins TRBV5-4 and TRBJ2-2; D ambiguous. CDR1 is SGHNT and CDR2 is YYREEE in the germline V gene (reference sequence). The CDR3 extends over 13 amino acids. Trimming pared 4 bases from V and 6 bases from J, leaving 10 bases between. The CDR3 is CASSLWVAGELFF. The CDR3 DNA is TGTGCCAGCAGCCTGTGGGTGGCCGGGGAGCTGTTTTTT.

This clonotype was picked up many times. This chain links TRBV6-1 with TRBJ1-2; weak D call: TRBD1 (6 bases). The germline gives CDR1 MNHNS, CDR2 SASEGT. The CDR3 spans 14 residues. The germline V and J ends were trimmed by 5 bases and 8 bases, with 18 bases remaining between them. Here the CDR3 reads CASSLRQDGRGYTF. The CDR3 DNA is TGTGCCAGCAGTCTACGACAGGATGGGAGAGGCTACACCTTC.

This chain uses TRBV27 with TRBJ1-6; the D gene is possibly TRBD1 (5 bases). V dropped 5 bases and J dropped 9 bases, with 14 bases sitting between them. CDR1 MNHEY and CDR2 SMNVEV come from the germline V gene (reference sequence). The CDR3 spans 14 residues. Here the CDR3 DNA reads TGTGCCAGCAGTCGCGGGCCTCAGGGTTCACCCCTCCACTTT. Protein product: CASSRGPQGSPLHF.

There are many counts of this clonotype. The chain couples TRBV29-1 to TRBJ2-5, with TRBD2 matching over 7 bases. Germline assignment: CDR1 SQVTM and CDR2 ANQGSEA. The CDR3 is made up of 12 amino acids. Losses at the gene ends were 7 bases for V and 5 bases for J; bases not matched to a gene: 7. The CDR3 reads CSGGEGSETQYF. The DNA for the CDR3 is TGCAGCGGAGGGGAGGGTTCGGAGACCCAGTACTTC.

This clonotype has just a few counts. CDR3 coding DNA: TGTGCCAGCAGTGTCCGGGACAGGGTCTCCTACGAGCAGTACTTC. Translating gives CASSVRDRVSYEQYF. This chain uses TRBV6-6 with TRBJ2-7; 9 nucleotides agree with TRBD1. Germline V lookup: CDR1 MNHNY, CDR2 SVGAGI (reference sequence). The CDR3 extends over 15 amino acids. V lost 5 bases and J lost 0; bases outside the gene matches: 5.

To note about this clonotype: A read error is possible here, since a much larger clone lies one base away. The chain carries TRBV7-9 and TRBJ2-7, with D perhaps being TRBD1 or TRBD2 (7 bases each). CDR1 is SEHNR, CDR2 FQNEAQ, per germline (reference sequence). The CDR3 loop spans 14 amino acids. CDR3 protein: CASSQGGRQGEQHF. CDR3 nucleotides: TGTGCCAGCAGCCAGGGGGGGCGACAGGGCGAGCAGCACTTC.

This clonotype showed up many times. One end of the junction is discordant with germline, which a read error may explain. The chain carries TRBV7-7 and TRBJ2-5; a weak D match, TRBD2 (7 bases). Germline V gene lookup returns CDR1 SSHAT and CDR2 FNYEAQ (reference sequence). The CDR3 sequence is 16 residues long. The CDR3 region is CASTPGRGAGGETQYF. CDR3 bases: TGTGCTAGCACCCCAGGCCGGGGGGCCGGGGGAGAGACCCAGTACTTC.

The chain uses TRBV20-1 and TRBJ1-5; D gene ambiguous. The CDR3 runs to 13 residues. V lost 4 bases and J 0 bases, leaving 7 bases between the germline ends. Per the germline V gene, CDR1 is DFQATT and CDR2 is SNEGSKA (reference sequence). The CDR3 loop is CSATDYSNQPQHF. The DNA of the CDR3 is TGCAGTGCTACCGACTATAGCAATCAGCCCCAGCATTTT.

This clonotype was found many times. This chain connects TRBV29-1 to TRBJ1-5; D gene uncertain. Trimming took off 4 bases at V and 4 bases at J, with 11 bases between the two ends. Germline values: CDR1 SQVTM, CDR2 ANQGSEA. CDR3 length: 13 residues. CDR3 nucleotides: TGCAGCGTTGCGGGCATAGCAAATCAGCCCCAGCATTTT. It specifies CSVAGIANQPQHF.